Listed here are 17 T cell receptor beta chains from one sample, sequenced in a study of cytomegalovirus exposure and HLA in healthy donors. The PCR employed 60 Vbeta primers together with 13 Jbeta primers. Using immunoSEQ multiplex PCR, the repertoire was profiled, and TCRdb retains in-frame clones only, with some absent. This repertoire shows 150,000 to 200,000 clones, roughly 60% found once; its top ten account for 2.5% to 3%. Sequenced: PBMCs. These receptor sequences come from a man aged 35-49 years in good health and CMV-seronegative.

The genes are TRBV6-1 and TRBJ1-1; D gene uncertain. Trimming shortened V by 2 bases and J by 3 bases, and 13 bases separated the two germline ends. Germline values: CDR1 MNHNS, CDR2 SASEGT. This CDR3 comprises 15 residues. The CDR3 is CASSELGGWHTEAFF. The CDR3 DNA reads TGTGCCAGCAGTGAATTGGGCGGGTGGCACACTGAAGCTTTCTTT.

The chain has TRBV7-8 and TRBJ2-5, with TRBD1 matching over 7 bases. The CDR3 spans 15 residues. The germline gives CDR1 SGHVS, CDR2 FQNEAQ. J gave up 3 bases and V 5 bases, and 9 bases lay outside the gene matches. The DNA of the CDR3 is TGTGCCAGCAGCCAATCTAGGACAGGCGAAGAGACCCAGTACTTC. Protein product: CASSQSRTGEETQYF.

The chain is built from TRBV5-1 and TRBJ2-2, with D possibly matching TRBD1 (5 bases). The CDR3 loop spans 16 amino acids. The germline V gene has CDR1 SGHRS and CDR2 YFSETQ. V was cut by 3 bases and J by 1 base, with 13 bases left in between. The CDR3 region is CASSSLITGNTGELFF. CDR3 sequence (DNA): TGCGCCAGCAGCTCCCTTATAACAGGGAACACCGGGGAGCTGTTTTTT.

The chain has TRBV5-6 and TRBJ2-5; weak D call: TRBD2 (5 bases). With the DNA end fitting TRBJ2-7 better, the J assignment may be wrong. The germline V gene encodes CDR1 SGHDT and CDR2 YYEEEE. This CDR3 region has 15 residues. The CDR3: CASSLLDLTSYEQYF. The CDR3 DNA follows: TGTGCCAGCAGCCTCTTGGACTTGACATCCTACGAGCAGTACTTC.

The chain carries TRBV7-2 and TRBJ2-7; the D is unclear. Between the trimmed V and J ends, which lost 5 bases and 0 bases, there was a span of 11 bases. The germline V gene has CDR1 SGHTA and CDR2 FQGNSA. The CDR3 spans 14 residues. The CDR3 bases are TGTGCCAGCAGCCCGATGGCCAGCTCCTACGAGCAGTACTTC. Protein product: CASSPMASSYEQYF.

CDR3 sequence (DNA): TGTGCCAGCAGCTTAAGAGGGGGGACAGACCAAGAGACCCAGTACTTC. Its protein is CASSLRGGTDQETQYF. The chain employs TRBV7-6 and TRBJ2-5, with D maybe TRBD1 (7 bases). This CDR3 has 16 residues. In germline, CDR1 is SGHVS, CDR2 FNYEAQ. V was cut by 2 bases and J by 0 bases, with 13 bases left in between.

This clone was observed a few times. One end of the junction is discordant with germline, which a read error may explain. V gene TRBV7-9 combines with J gene TRBJ1-4; unclear D gene. Germline values: CDR1 SEHNR, CDR2 FQNEAQ (reference sequence). The CDR3 has 14 amino acids. The CDR3: CSSSLGRNDEKLFF. The CDR3 region has the DNA TGTTCCAGCAGCTTAGGGAGAAACGATGAAAAACTGTTTTTT.

This clone has just one count. The chain links TRBV7-3 to TRBJ2-1; possibly TRBD2 for D (7 bases). V was shortened by 2 bases and J by 8 bases, with 28 bases between the two germline ends. Germline loops: CDR1 SGHTA, CDR2 FQGTGA. This CDR3 region has 19 residues. The CDR3 region is CASSLWGPGATGGGDEQFF. DNA of the CDR3: TGTGCCAGCAGCTTATGGGGTCCGGGGGCCACGGGAGGAGGGGATGAGCAGTTCTTC.

J is TRBJ1-2 and V is TRBV2, with 11 bases identical to TRBD1. Per the germline V gene, CDR1 is SNHLY and CDR2 is FYNNEI. The CDR3 is 14 residues long. With V trimmed by 6 bases and J by 7 bases, 7 bases remained unmatched. As DNA, the CDR3 is TGTGCCAGCAGATGGACAGGGGGCGCGGGTGGCTACACCTTC. Translating it yields CASRWTGGAGGYTF. Full variable domain (outside the CDR3, taken from reference TRBV2 and TRBJ1-2): EPEVTQTPSHQVTQMGQEVILRCVPISNHLYFYWYRQILGQKVEFLVSFYNNEISEKSEIFDDQFSVERPDGSNFTLKIRSTKLEDSAMYFCASRWTGGAGGYTFGSGTRLTVV.

In this sample, this clone turned up a few times. The chain recombines TRBV7-9 with TRBJ2-1; D is ambiguous. Germline CDR1 is SEHNR and CDR2 is FQNEAQ (reference sequence). The V end lost 3 bases, the J end lost 4 bases, and 10 bases lay between the germline ends. This CDR3 has 14 amino acids. CDR3 sequence: CASSFAGRYNEQFF. In nucleotides, the CDR3 is TGTGCCAGCAGCTTCGCTGGGCGTTACAATGAGCAGTTCTTC.

CDR3 protein: CASSLGQGRETQYF. The DNA for the CDR3 is TGTGCCAGCAGCCTGGGACAGGGGAGGGAGACCCAGTACTTC. This chain connects TRBV5-4 to TRBJ2-5, with TRBD1 matching 10 bases. This CDR3 is 14 amino acids long. CDR1 SGHNT and CDR2 YYREEE come from the germline V gene (reference sequence). The junction had 5 bases not matched to a gene; V was cut back by 4 bases and J by 5 bases.

J is TRBJ2-7 and V is TRBV4-1; 7 positions agree with TRBD1. The V gene's germline CDR1 is MGHRA and CDR2 YSYEKL. The CDR3 length is 16 residues. V was clipped by 2 bases and J by 3 bases; unmatched bases: 10. Here the CDR3 reads CASSQNFGTDDYEQYF. CDR3 sequence (DNA): TGCGCCAGCAGCCAAAATTTTGGGACAGATGACTACGAGCAGTACTTC.

The rearrangement links TRBV7-2 to TRBJ2-3; no clear D gene. The CDR3 loop spans 16 amino acids. Trimming took 4 bases from V and 0 from J, leaving 14 bases between them. The germline V gene has CDR1 SGHTA and CDR2 FQGNSA. CDR3 sequence reads: CASSSRYSLSTDTQYF. The CDR3 nucleotides read TGTGCCAGCAGCTCCCGGTATTCCTTGAGCACAGATACGCAGTATTTT. Supplemented by reference TRBV7-2 and TRBJ2-3, the full variable domain reads GAGVSQSPSNKVTEKGKDVELRCDPISGHTALYWYRQSLGQGLEFLIYFQGNSAPDKSGLPSDRFSAERTGGSVSTLTIQRTQQEDSAVYLCASSSRYSLSTDTQYFGPGTRLTVL.

The chain uses TRBV5-1 and TRBJ2-6; 10 bases line up with TRBD1. The CDR3 covers 19 residues. V trimming: 4 bases; J trimming: 2 bases; junction bases outside the gene matches: 12. Germline values: CDR1 SGHRS, CDR2 YFSETQ. CDR3 residues: CASSPIPGQGIPGANVLTF. The CDR3 DNA sequence: TGCGCCAGCAGCCCCATTCCGGGACAGGGGATCCCTGGGGCCAACGTCCTGACTTTC.

A note on this clone: The same CDR3 is also encoded by other DNA sequences in this sample. The J gene is TRBJ2-7, the V gene TRBV5-1; 8 bases align to TRBD1. Trimming at V came to 1 base and at J to 6 bases, leaving 6 bases not matched to a gene. CDR1 and CDR2 from the germline V gene are SGHRS and YFSETQ. CDR3 length: 14 amino acids. In DNA form, the CDR3 reads TGCGCCAGCAGCTTGCTCCAGGGGGCGGGCGAGCAGTACTTC. It specifies CASSLLQGAGEQYF.

The chain links TRBV5-4 to TRBJ2-2; D is possibly TRBD1 (6 bases). V lost 5 bases, J lost 2 bases, and 10 bases lay in between. In germline, CDR1 is SGHNT, CDR2 YYREEE (reference sequence). The CDR3 extends over 14 amino acids. The CDR3 region has the DNA TGTGCCAGCAGACCGGACAGAAACACCGGGGAGCTGTTTTTT. Protein product: CASRPDRNTGELFF.

The chain combines TRBV6-1 with TRBJ1-6; TRBD1 agrees at 11 bases. V shed 6 bases and J 10 bases; nucleotides not matched to a gene: 5. There are 14 residues in the CDR3. The V gene's germline CDR1 is MNHNS and CDR2 SASEGT. This CDR3 reads CASRPGQGESPLHF. As DNA, the CDR3 is TGTGCCAGCAGGCCGGGACAGGGGGAATCACCCCTCCACTTT.